This passage covers 13 T cell receptor beta chains from one sample sequenced in a study of blood T cells in healthy people across ages. The second PCR ran roughly 6 to 11 cycles with a sample-barcoded 5' primer and J-beta primers. Via MiXCR, TCRdb re-called the 5' RACE reads, giving one row per CDR3 protein. Among hundreds of thousands of distinct CDR3 sequences, less than 25% were seen once, and the ten largest hold around 10%. These same records also appear under a second study, on T cells of mothers and their children.

Sequencing was carried out using blood. Source of these receptors: a boy aged 5-17 years in good health.

The chain is built from TRBV29-1 and TRBJ2-2; D not certain. The germline V gene encodes CDR1 SQVTM and CDR2 ANQGSEA. The CDR3 runs 11 residues. V was clipped by 6 bases and J by 7 bases, with 9 bases between them. The CDR3 reads CSVELNGELFF. The CDR3 region has the DNA TGCAGCGTCGAGCTAAACGGGGAGCTGTTTTTT.

V usage is TRBV12-3 or TRBV12-4 and J usage is TRBJ1-3; D is undetermined. V was clipped by 6 bases and J by 1 base, with 13 bases between them. CDR3 size: 15 residues. The CDR3 nucleotides read TGTGCCAGCAGAGTGTCCGGTGGATCTGGAAACACCATATATTTT. It codes for CASRVSGGSGNTIYF.

This clonotype was counted a few times. The V gene is TRBV5-6, the J gene TRBJ1-1; D not resolved. This CDR3 region has 11 residues. Looked up from germline, CDR1 is SGHDT and CDR2 is YYEEEE. Trimming stripped 4 bases from V and 3 bases from J, with 4 bases between. CDR3 amino acids: CASSRDTEAFF. The CDR3 bases are TGTGCCAGCAGCCGGGACACTGAAGCTTTCTTT.

This clonotype was seen more than once but under ten times. The chain recombines TRBV3-1 with TRBJ2-4; D possibly corresponds to TRBD2 (6 bases). Deletions cut 4 bases from V and 0 bases from J, with 16 bases between. From germline, CDR1 is LGHDT and CDR2 YNNKEL (reference sequence). This CDR3 is built from 17 residues. The CDR3 protein is CASSLSPIAEAKNIQYF. CDR3 bases: TGTGCCAGCAGCCTATCCCCAATAGCGGAAGCCAAAAACATTCAGTACTTC.

CDR3 residues: CSVEEHSGANVLTF. The CDR3, as DNA: TGCAGCGTTGAAGAACACTCTGGGGCCAACGTCCTGACTTTC. This sequence joins TRBV29-1 and TRBJ2-6; D is undetermined. The CDR3 sequence is 14 residues long. The V gene's germline CDR1 is SQVTM and CDR2 ANQGSEA. Trimming removed 0 bases from V and 0 bases from J, with 3 bases in between.

This clonotype was picked up many times. The chain joins TRBV11-1 to TRBJ2-7; D gene ambiguous. CDR1 SGHAT and CDR2 FQDESV come from the germline V gene (reference sequence). There are 12 residues in the CDR3. V lost 3 bases, J lost 5 bases, and 8 bases lay in between. In DNA, the CDR3 is TGTGCCAGCAGCTTCAGCCAGCACGAGCAGTACTTC. It translates to CASSFSQHEQYF.

The rearrangement joins TRBV7-9 to TRBJ2-7; the match to TRBD1 covers 10 bases. Trimming cost V 5 bases and J 3 bases; bases outside gene matches: 10. The CDR3 loop spans 16 amino acids. Germline-derived CDR1 and CDR2 are SEHNR and FQNEAQ (reference sequence). The CDR3 sequence: CASSPSEGQGFYEQYF. The DNA of the CDR3 is TGTGCCAGCAGCCCAAGCGAGGGACAGGGGTTCTACGAGCAGTACTTC.

The chain joins TRBV12-3 or TRBV12-4 to TRBJ2-7; the D is unclear. V was pared by 3 bases and J by 0 bases, with 9 bases between. The length of the CDR3 is 14 residues. This CDR3 reads CASSFRPSSYEQYF. The CDR3 DNA follows: TGTGCCAGCAGTTTCCGGCCCAGCTCCTACGAGCAGTACTTC.

In its sample, this clonotype was seen once. The rearrangement links TRBV28 to TRBJ2-5; D might be TRBD1 (6 bases). With 2 bases removed from V and 2 bases from J, the gap between germline ends came to 15 bases. Germline loops: CDR1 MDHEN, CDR2 SYDVKM. The CDR3 is 16 amino acids. The CDR3 region has the DNA TGTGCCAGCAGTTTAAGGTCCAGGGGCTCTCAAGAGACCCAGTACTTC. This sequence encodes CASSLRSRGSQETQYF.

This clonotype appeared a few times. This chain uses TRBV7-9 with TRBJ2-5; 9 nucleotides line up with TRBD2. The length of the CDR3 is 16 residues. CDR1 is SEHNR, CDR2 FQNEAQ, per germline (reference sequence). V was clipped by 4 bases and J by 4 bases; unmatched bases: 10. DNA of the CDR3: TGTGCCAGCAGCTCGATCCTAGCGGGATCGTCAGAGACCCAGTACTTC. It codes for CASSSILAGSSETQYF.

A few counts support this clonotype. CDR3 in DNA: TGTGCCAGCAGGACTACAGGGAATACGCAGTATTTT. Its protein is CASRTTGNTQYF. The chain combines TRBV28 with TRBJ2-3; D possibly corresponds to TRBD1 (6 bases). Trimming took off 6 bases at V and 7 bases at J, with 11 bases between the two ends. The germline gives CDR1 MDHEN, CDR2 SYDVKM. CDR3 length equals 12 residues.

This clonotype was seen a few times. The rearrangement links TRBV28 to TRBJ2-7; 7 bases line up with TRBD1. This CDR3 region has 14 residues. V shed 1 base, J shed 11 bases, and the junction held 11 bases outside the gene matches. Germline V lookup: CDR1 MDHEN, CDR2 SYDVKM. CDR3 sequence reads: CASSLSSLWDSEYF. The DNA of the CDR3 is TGTGCCAGCAGTTTATCGAGCTTGTGGGACAGTGAGTACTTC. The entire variable domain, with the rest obtained from reference TRBV28 and TRBJ2-7, is as follows: DVKVTQSSRYLVKRTGEKVFLECVQDMDHENMFWYRQDPGLGLRLIYFSYDVKMKEKGDIPEGYSVSREKKERFSLILESASTNQTSMYLCASSLSSLWDSEYFGPGTRLTVT.

This chain connects TRBV4-1 to TRBJ2-3; 7 positions agree with TRBD2. Germline lookup yields CDR1 MGHRA and CDR2 YSYEKL. The CDR3 has 16 amino acids. J gave up 0 bases and V 6 bases, and 9 bases lay outside the gene matches. CDR3 protein: CASRYIGRGSTDTQYF. The CDR3 bases are TGCGCCAGCAGATATATTGGGCGGGGGAGCACAGATACGCAGTATTTT.